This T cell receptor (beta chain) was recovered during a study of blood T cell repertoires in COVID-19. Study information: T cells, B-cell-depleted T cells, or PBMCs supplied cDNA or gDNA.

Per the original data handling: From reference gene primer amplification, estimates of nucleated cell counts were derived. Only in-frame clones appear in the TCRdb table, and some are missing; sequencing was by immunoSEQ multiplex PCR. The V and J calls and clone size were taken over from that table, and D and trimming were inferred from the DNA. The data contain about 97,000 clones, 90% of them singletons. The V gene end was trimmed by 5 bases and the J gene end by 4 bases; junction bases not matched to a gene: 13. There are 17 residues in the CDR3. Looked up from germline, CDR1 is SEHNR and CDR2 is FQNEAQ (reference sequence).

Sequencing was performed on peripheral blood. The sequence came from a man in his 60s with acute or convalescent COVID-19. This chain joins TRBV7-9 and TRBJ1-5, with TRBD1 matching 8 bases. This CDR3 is CASSALQGGPLNQPQHF. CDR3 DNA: TGTGCCAGCAGCGCATTACAGGGGGGACCGCTTAATCAGCCCCAGCATTTT.